The 20 T cell receptor beta chains in this list originate from one sample, sequenced in a study of blood T cell repertoires in COVID-19. TCRdb keeps only in-frame clones here, not all; method: immunoSEQ multiplex PCR. The repertoire consists of 90,000 to 120,000 clones, with about 90% occurring once and the leading ten covering less than 1.5%. The material sequenced was peripheral blood. These receptors were obtained from a woman aged 25 to 39 with acute or convalescent COVID-19.

V is TRBV4-3 and J is TRBJ1-6; D is perhaps TRBD1 (6 bases). The CDR3 contains 15 residues. V lost 5 bases and J lost 9, with 17 bases in between. Per germline, CDR1 LGHNA and CDR2 YSLEER. This chain's CDR3 is CASSFSAGEGSPLHF. The CDR3 nucleotides are TGCGCCAGCAGCTTCTCCGCAGGGGAGGGTTCACCCCTCCACTTT.

The genes are TRBV28 and TRBJ1-1; D is uncertain. CDR3 length equals 16 residues. Trimming took 6 bases from V and 0 from J, leaving 17 bases between them. The germline CDR1 and CDR2 sequences are MDHEN and SYDVKM. CDR3 DNA sequence: TGTGCCAGCAGACCATCACGGGGAGGGTTGAACACTGAAGCTTTCTTT. It specifies CASRPSRGGLNTEAFF.

The chain links TRBV4-2 to TRBJ1-1; TRBD1 matches at 7 bases. The ends lost 3 bases at V and 7 bases at J; junction bases unmatched: 11. The CDR3 totals 15 residues. Per the germline V gene, CDR1 is LGHNA and CDR2 is YNFKEQ. The CDR3: CASSQETGLPSEAFF. The DNA of the CDR3 is TGTGCCAGCAGCCAGGAGACAGGGCTCCCCAGTGAAGCTTTCTTT.

The chain links TRBV7-2 to TRBJ1-1, with 11 bases fitting TRBD1. J gave up 7 bases and V 2 bases, and 6 bases lay outside the gene matches. Germline V gene sequence: CDR1 SGHTA, CDR2 FQGNSA. The CDR3 totals 15 residues. The CDR3 sequence: CASSLSDRGLGEAFF. The CDR3 DNA sequence: TGTGCCAGCAGCTTATCGGACAGGGGGCTTGGTGAAGCTTTCTTT.

The CDR3 sequence: CASSEASETYNEQFF. As DNA, the CDR3 is TGTGCCAGCAGTGAAGCTAGCGAAACCTACAATGAGCAGTTCTTC. The chain carries TRBV6-1 and TRBJ2-1, with D perhaps matching TRBD2 (5 bases). CDR1 and CDR2 (germline): MNHNS, SASEGT. This CDR3 is built from 15 residues. V was shortened by 0 bases and J by 2 bases, with 8 bases between the two germline ends.

This chain links TRBV5-1 with TRBJ2-3, with 7 bases that match TRBD1. CDR1 and CDR2 from the germline V gene are SGHRS and YFSETQ. V lost 0 bases and J lost 5; bases outside the gene matches: 6. The CDR3 length is 15 residues. CDR3 region: CASSLATGVGDTQYF. DNA of the CDR3: TGCGCCAGCAGCTTGGCCACAGGGGTGGGAGATACGCAGTATTTT.

For this clone: Other nucleotide sequences from this sample produce the same CDR3. The chain uses TRBV18 and TRBJ2-5, with D unclear. Trimming took 2 bases from V and 4 from J, leaving 5 bases between them. The CDR3 extends over 12 amino acids. The V gene's germline CDR1 is KGHSH and CDR2 LQKENI. The CDR3 reads CASSPGRETQYF. The DNA of the CDR3 is TGTGCCAGCTCACCAGGGCGAGAGACCCAGTACTTC.

V gene TRBV11-2 combines with J gene TRBJ1-4, with D possibly matching TRBD1 (6 bases). Germline CDR1 and CDR2: SGHAT and FQNNGV. Trimming pared 3 bases from V and 0 bases from J, leaving 14 bases between. This CDR3 is 17 amino acids long. CDR3 coding DNA: TGTGCCAGCAGCTTCGGACAGAGCCTTGCAACTAATGAAAAACTGTTTTTT. Translated: CASSFGQSLATNEKLFF.

This clone was detected only once. The chain employs TRBV19 and TRBJ1-1; TRBD1 might be the D (5 bases). Germline V gene lookup returns CDR1 LNHDA and CDR2 SQIVND (reference sequence). The CDR3 runs 16 residues. The V and J ends lost 5 bases and 0 bases respectively, with 16 bases between them. CDR3 in DNA: TGTGCCAGTAGTTGGATGGGGCACCTGATGAACACTGAAGCTTTCTTT. Translated: CASSWMGHLMNTEAFF.

The chain has TRBV9 and TRBJ1-4; no reliable D call. CDR1 is SGDLS and CDR2 is YYNGEE in the germline V gene. The CDR3 consists of 15 residues. V was shortened by 4 bases and J by 6 bases, with 16 bases between the two germline ends. The CDR3 loop reads CASSPTALGDEKLFF. CDR3 coding DNA: TGTGCCAGCAGCCCAACCGCCCTCGGGGATGAAAAACTGTTTTTT.

V usage is TRBV5-1 and J usage is TRBJ2-1; no clear D gene. From germline, CDR1 is SGHRS and CDR2 YFSETQ. V was clipped by 1 base and J by 7 bases, with 6 bases between them. This CDR3 has 12 residues. Here the CDR3 reads CASSLSRNEQFF. CDR3 coding DNA: TGCGCCAGCAGCTTGTCCAGGAATGAGCAGTTCTTC.

The chain uses TRBV27 and TRBJ2-1; D is uncertain. V was pared by 2 bases and J by 6 bases, with 2 bases between. The germline V gene encodes CDR1 MNHEY and CDR2 SMNVEV (reference sequence). The CDR3 extends over 11 amino acids. For the CDR3, the DNA is TGTGCCAGCAGTTTACTCAATGAGCAGTTCTTC. Its protein is CASSLLNEQFF.

This chain joins TRBV4-1 and TRBJ2-3; 10 bases align to TRBD1. The germline CDR1 and CDR2 sequences are MGHRA and YSYEKL. With 3 bases clipped from V and 4 bases from J, the junction kept 7 bases outside the gene matches. The CDR3 length is 16 residues. CDR3 bases: TGCGCCAGCAGCCACACCCCGGGACAGGGGCCAGATACGCAGTATTTT. The encoded protein is CASSHTPGQGPDTQYF.

J is TRBJ2-1 and V is TRBV13; 14 bases fit TRBD2. CDR1 and CDR2 from the germline V gene are PRHDT and FYEKMQ (reference sequence). This CDR3 region has 20 residues. The J segment lost 0 bases and the V segment lost 2 bases, leaving 9 bases of the junction unmatched. The DNA of the CDR3 is TGTGCCAGCAGCTTATCGTGGGGACTAGCGGGGGTGAGCTCCTACAATGAGCAGTTCTTC. This translates into CASSLSWGLAGVSSYNEQFF.

The V and J genes are TRBV18 and TRBJ1-5, with 7 bases aligning to TRBD1. CDR3 length: 14 amino acids. Trimming took 0 bases from V and 5 from J; bases not matched to a gene: 1. Germline V lookup: CDR1 KGHSH, CDR2 LQKENI. In nucleotides, the CDR3 is TGTGCCAGCTCACCACCAACAGGGGATCAGCCCCAGCATTTT. Amino acid sequence: CASSPPTGDQPQHF.

The rearrangement joins TRBV5-4 to TRBJ1-2; TRBD1 agrees at 7 bases. Germline CDR1 SGHNT, CDR2 YYREEE (reference sequence). The CDR3 runs to 13 residues. With V trimmed by 4 bases and J by 8 bases, 8 bases remained unmatched. The CDR3 spells CASSRTGARGYTF. The CDR3 region has the DNA TGTGCCAGCAGCAGAACAGGGGCCAGGGGCTACACCTTC.

The chain couples TRBV18 to TRBJ1-1, with TRBD1 matching over 8 bases. The CDR3 is 16 residues long. Germline CDR1 and CDR2: KGHSH and LQKENI. Trimming cost V 3 bases and J 4 bases; bases outside gene matches: 10. The CDR3 loop reads CASSPGRQGLGTEAFF. The CDR3 bases are TGTGCCAGCTCACCGGGCAGACAGGGGTTGGGCACTGAAGCTTTCTTT.

The chain couples TRBV5-4 to TRBJ2-3; 7 nucleotides match TRBD1. The CDR3 length is 16 residues. Germline V gene sequence: CDR1 SGHNT, CDR2 YYREEE (reference sequence). The V gene end was trimmed by 4 bases and the J gene end by 3 bases; junction bases not matched to a gene: 11. The CDR3 coding sequence is TGTGCCAGCAGCCCCAAGACAGGGAAGGGTACAGATACGCAGTATTTT. Amino acid sequence: CASSPKTGKGTDTQYF.

The chain employs TRBV7-8 and TRBJ2-3; 7 bases are a match to TRBD1. V gave up 5 bases and J gave up 7 bases; unmatched junction bases: 9. The CDR3 contains 14 residues. The V gene's germline CDR1 is SGHVS and CDR2 FQNEAQ. CDR3 residues: CASSRVDRAHTQYF. As DNA, the CDR3 is TGTGCCAGCAGCCGAGTCGACAGGGCTCATACGCAGTATTTT.

This chain links TRBV30 with TRBJ1-1; 7 nucleotides match TRBD1. The CDR3 contains 13 residues. From germline, CDR1 is GTSNPN and CDR2 SVGIG (reference sequence). In DNA form, the CDR3 reads TGTGCGGGTCCGGGACAGCTAAACACTGAAGCTTTCTTT. This encodes CAGPGQLNTEAFF.